The T cell receptor beta chain described here comes from a study of blood T cell repertoires in COVID-19. At the level of the study: Material from acute and convalescent COVID-19 was sourced from the United States, Italy and Spain.

Those enrolled in Seattle joined during active infection and were followed longitudinally afterward. V was shortened by 4 bases and J by 4 bases, with 12 bases between the two germline ends. CDR3 length: 14 amino acids. The germline gives CDR1 SGDLS, CDR2 YYNGEE. Original handling: The assay estimated nucleated cells by amplifying reference gene primers. Measured with immunoSEQ multiplex PCR; TCRdb has only the in-frame clones, and not every one. The V and J calls and clone size come from that table; D and trimming were worked out from the DNA. In the table there are approximately 88,000 clones, about 83% of which are singletons.

V is TRBV9 and J is TRBJ2-4, with D possibly being TRBD1 (6 bases). The sequence derives from a man aged 65-85 years with COVID-19, enrolled during active disease. The sequencing sample was made of peripheral blood. Here the CDR3 DNA reads TGTGCCAGCAGCCCCCAAGGGGGTAAAAACATTCAGTACTTC. The encoded protein is CASSPQGGKNIQYF.